This entry concerns a single T cell receptor (beta chain). Antigen: not known. Germline-derived CDR1 and CDR2 are SGHRS and YFSETQ. The CDR3 has 13 amino acids. V lost 0 bases, J lost 9 bases, and 10 bases lay in between. The Oncomine TCR Beta short-read assay was applied to DNA of cultured CD4+ T cells. Each CDR3 protein is one row after TCRdb ran MiXCR on the PCR reads. The table lists some 14,000 distinct CDR3 sequences, about 47% of them singletons, with 10% in the top ten. The data were obtained in a study of vaccination and CD4 T cells after COVID-19. The treatment: 10-day PBMC culture with coronavirus spike peptide pools or control peptides (ViraFEST assay). Study-wide results and limits: In convalescent patients, a median roughly 86% of reactive clones appeared only post-vaccination.

This TCR was sampled from a human donor who had recovered from COVID-19. Sample: CD4+ T cells from blood, cultured in vitro. This rearrangement joins TRBV5-1 to TRBJ1-5; D gene uncertain. Written as DNA, the CDR3 is TGCGCCAGCAGCTTGGAACCATCCGGGCCCCAGCATTTT. This encodes CASSLEPSGPQHF. Using reference TRBV5-1 and TRBJ1-5 for the parts outside the CDR3, the full variable domain is KAGVTQTPRYLIKTRGQQVTLSCSPISGHRSVSWYQQTPGQGLQFLFEYFSETQRNKGNFPGRFSGRQFSNSRSEMNVSTLELGDSALYLCASSLEPSGPQHFGDGTRLSIL.